A single sample gave rise to the 21 T cell receptor beta chains below, sequenced in a study of identical twins. TCRdb re-analysed the 5' RACE reads in MiXCR, keeping a single row per CDR3 protein. The repertoire includes around 480,000 distinct CDR3 sequences, about 13% of them detected once, and approximately 0.98% sits in the top ten. This sample also appeared in a second study, on yellow fever vaccine responses in identical twins.

Sequencing was performed on CD4+ T cells sorted from blood. The receptors shown here come from a woman younger than 30 in good health.

The CDR3 here is CASSQETAGGTTNTGELFF. Written as DNA, the CDR3 is TGTGCCAGCAGCCAAGAAACGGCGGGAGGGACGACTAACACCGGGGAGCTGTTTTTT. The rearrangement joins TRBV3-1 to TRBJ2-2; 9 bases are a match to TRBD2. The V segment lost 0 bases and the J segment 2 bases; nucleotides outside the gene matches: 10. In germline, CDR1 is LGHDT, CDR2 YNNKEL (reference sequence). The CDR3 contains 19 residues.

This clonotype came up a few times. The V call is TRBV5-1, the J call TRBJ1-4; D perhaps matches TRBD1 (6 bases). Per germline, CDR1 SGHRS and CDR2 YFSETQ. V lost 4 bases to trimming and J lost 0 bases, with 16 bases between them. The CDR3 extends over 17 amino acids. CDR3 nucleotide sequence: TGCGCCAGCAGCCGCGGACAGACCTATTCAACTAATGAAAAACTGTTTTTT. Its protein product is CASSRGQTYSTNEKLFF.

V and J are TRBV11-2 and TRBJ2-1, with 11 bases identical to TRBD1. The CDR3 spans 14 residues. The V and J ends lost 2 bases and 15 bases, in that order; junction bases with no gene match: 9. CDR1 and CDR2 (germline): SGHAT, FQNNGV. CDR3 DNA: TGTGCCAGCAGCTTAACTGGGACAGGGGGAACCGGGTTCTTC. Amino acids: CASSLTGTGGTGFF. Full variable domain (rest looked up from reference TRBV11-2 and TRBJ2-1): EAGVAQSPRYKIIEKRQSVAFWCNPISGHATLYWYQQILGQGPKLLIQFQNNGVVDDSQLPKDRFSAERLKGVDSTLKIQPAKLEDSAVYLCASSLTGTGGTGFFGPGTRLTVL.

In this sample, this clonotype turned up many times. V gene TRBV12-3 or TRBV12-4 combines with J gene TRBJ2-2; D uncertain. Trimming took off 3 bases at V and 6 bases at J, with 14 bases between the two ends. The CDR3 is 15 amino acids. DNA for the CDR3: TGTGCCAGCAGTTTTGGTGGCCCACGTCCCGGGGAGCTGTTTTTT. This sequence encodes CASSFGGPRPGELFF.

This chain links TRBV10-3 with TRBJ1-5, with 7 bases lining up with TRBD1. The germline CDR1 and CDR2 sequences are ENHRY and SYGVKD. The CDR3 covers 12 residues. Unmatched junction bases numbered 4, after V lost 10 bases and J lost 4 bases. The CDR3 coding sequence is TGTGCCACCGGACAGGCTAATCAGCCCCAGCATTTT. It codes for CATGQANQPQHF.

The chain carries TRBV5-1 and TRBJ2-2, with TRBD2 matching over 8 bases. Germline V lookup: CDR1 SGHRS, CDR2 YFSETQ. Trimming at V came to 1 base and at J to 6 bases, leaving 5 bases not matched to a gene. The CDR3 loop spans 15 amino acids. The CDR3 bases are TGCGCCAGCAGCTTGACGGGGGGGCCCTCCGGGGAGCTGTTTTTT. This gives the protein CASSLTGGPSGELFF.

V and J are TRBV29-1 and TRBJ2-3, with 8 nucleotides matching TRBD2. V gave up 7 bases and J gave up 1 base; unmatched junction bases: 4. CDR1 and CDR2 (germline): SQVTM, ANQGSEA. The CDR3 consists of 13 residues. The CDR3 here is CSASGRGTDTQYF. Here the CDR3 DNA reads TGCAGCGCCAGCGGGAGAGGCACAGATACGCAGTATTTT.

This clonotype has a handful of counts. The rearrangement uses TRBV12-3 or TRBV12-4 and TRBJ2-5, with TRBD1 as a possible D gene (6 bases). There are 15 residues in the CDR3. V was pared by 5 bases and J by 1 base, with 14 bases between. Here the CDR3 reads CASSPGVLGQETQYF. The CDR3 nucleotides are TGTGCCAGCAGTCCAGGGGTATTGGGCCAAGAGACCCAGTACTTC.

There are a few counts of this clonotype. This sequence joins TRBV29-1 and TRBJ2-1; possibly TRBD1 for D (5 bases). This CDR3 region has 13 residues. Trimming pared 5 bases from V and 6 bases from J, leaving 14 bases between. Germline CDR1 and CDR2: SQVTM and ANQGSEA. Here the CDR3 reads CSVPHTGFNEQFF. The CDR3 nucleotides read TGCAGCGTTCCCCACACAGGATTCAATGAGCAGTTCTTC.

This clonotype was detected ten times or more. The rearrangement uses TRBV20-1 and TRBJ2-7, with TRBD1 matching over 7 bases. This CDR3 contains 13 residues. Germline V lookup: CDR1 DFQATT, CDR2 SNEGSKA (reference sequence). After removal of 3 bases from V and 4 bases from J, the junction contained 6 bases not matched to a gene. The CDR3 region is CSASGTVDYEQYF. The DNA for the CDR3 is TGCAGTGCTAGCGGGACAGTGGATTACGAGCAGTACTTC.

This clonotype was picked up a small number of times. The chain uses TRBV20-1 and TRBJ2-1; TRBD1 agrees at 7 bases. CDR1 is DFQATT, CDR2 SNEGSKA, per germline (reference sequence). The ends lost 4 bases at V and 6 bases at J; junction bases unmatched: 9. The CDR3 covers 14 residues. This CDR3 is CSAKTGFKGNEQFF. CDR3 coding DNA: TGCAGTGCTAAGACAGGGTTTAAGGGCAATGAGCAGTTCTTC.

This clonotype has ten or more counts. This rearrangement joins TRBV6-2 or TRBV6-3 to TRBJ1-5; no reliable D call. The ends were cut back, 3 bases at V and 7 bases at J, with 13 bases in the middle. The CDR3 has 14 amino acids. Germline values: CDR1 MNHEY, CDR2 SVGEGT. The CDR3 region has the DNA TGTGCCAGCAGTTATCGGGGAATGGGACAGCCCCAGCATTTT. This gives the protein CASSYRGMGQPQHF.

This clonotype was seen at least ten times. V gene TRBV12-3 or TRBV12-4 combines with J gene TRBJ2-1, with TRBD2 matching over 7 bases. The V and J ends lost 3 bases and 4 bases, in that order; junction bases with no gene match: 3. CDR3 length: 14 residues. DNA of the CDR3: TGTGCCAGCAGTTTGGGGGGGGGATACAATGAGCAGTTCTTC. It encodes CASSLGGGYNEQFF.

This clonotype was seen many times. This chain joins TRBV6-1 and TRBJ2-5; 10 positions agree with TRBD2. With 6 bases clipped from V and 4 bases from J, the junction kept 5 bases outside the gene matches. This CDR3 contains 14 residues. Germline loops: CDR1 MNHNS, CDR2 SASEGT. CDR3 loop: CASSLAGVRETQYF. The CDR3 bases are TGTGCCAGCAGCCTAGCGGGAGTACGAGAGACCCAGTACTTC.

The J gene is TRBJ2-5, the V gene TRBV20-1; TRBD1 matches 7 bases. The germline V gene encodes CDR1 DFQATT and CDR2 SNEGSKA (reference sequence). J gave up 5 bases and V 3 bases, and 3 bases lay outside the gene matches. CDR3 length equals 12 residues. In DNA, the CDR3 is TGCAGTGCTAGGGTCAGGGGGGAGACCCAGTACTTC. It encodes CSARVRGETQYF.

This clonotype was seen at least ten times. The rearrangement links TRBV10-3 to TRBJ2-1, with 13 bases matching TRBD2. With 7 bases clipped from V and 0 bases from J, the junction kept 12 bases outside the gene matches. The CDR3 has 19 amino acids. CDR1 is ENHRY and CDR2 is SYGVKD in the germline V gene. In DNA form, the CDR3 reads TGTGCCATCAACCACGACGGAAGGACTAGCGGGAGCTCCTACAATGAGCAGTTCTTC. Its translation: CAINHDGRTSGSSYNEQFF.

V and J are TRBV3-1 and TRBJ2-2; possibly TRBD2 for D (5 bases). In germline, CDR1 is LGHDT, CDR2 YNNKEL (reference sequence). This CDR3 region has 16 residues. Between the trimmed V and J ends, which lost 2 bases and 1 base, there was a span of 11 bases. For the CDR3, the DNA is TGTGCCAGCAGCCAACTAGCCACAAAGAACACCGGGGAGCTGTTTTTT. Translated: CASSQLATKNTGELFF.

The chain recombines TRBV7-2 with TRBJ2-1; weak D call: TRBD2 (7 bases). Germline V gene lookup returns CDR1 SGHTA and CDR2 FQGNSA. Between the trimmed V and J ends, which lost 5 bases and 1 base, there was a span of 15 bases. This CDR3 has 16 amino acids. Here the CDR3 reads CASSRGGEGSYNEQFF. The CDR3 DNA reads as TGTGCCAGCAGCCGAGGGGGGGAGGGATCCTACAATGAGCAGTTCTTC.

The chain links TRBV27 to TRBJ1-2; 11 bases match TRBD1. V was pared by 8 bases and J by 6 bases, with 5 bases of the junction left unmatched. The CDR3 loop spans 13 amino acids. Germline CDR1 reads MNHEY; CDR2 reads SMNVEV (reference sequence). DNA for the CDR3: TGTGCCAGCGGGACGGACAGGGGGCATGGCTACACCTTC. This codes for CASGTDRGHGYTF.

This clonotype was seen more than once but under ten times. The chain has TRBV14 and TRBJ2-1; no reliable D call. Trimming took off 4 bases at V and 6 bases at J, with 13 bases between the two ends. The germline V gene encodes CDR1 SGHDN and CDR2 FVKESK. The CDR3 has 14 amino acids. In nucleotides, the CDR3 is TGTGCCAGCAGCCCCACCCCAGTCCCCAATGAGCAGTTCTTC. Protein sequence: CASSPTPVPNEQFF.

J is TRBJ1-1 and V is TRBV11-2; D is perhaps TRBD1 (6 bases). Germline V gene lookup returns CDR1 SGHAT and CDR2 FQNNGV. The CDR3 runs 15 residues. The V end was cut by 5 bases, the J end by 0 bases, with 13 bases between. The CDR3 reads CASSPLRGVNTEAFF. The DNA of the CDR3 is TGTGCCAGCAGCCCTTTAAGGGGGGTGAACACTGAAGCTTTCTTT.